This TCR beta chain was recorded in a study of blood T cell repertoires in COVID-19 (TCRdb year 2020). General notes on the study: Samples from collaborators originated in the United States, Italy and Spain and spanned both the acute and convalescent phases of COVID-19. The repertoires were made available in a free public database intended to serve as a resource for research on the immune response to SARS-CoV-2. Samples were obtained from the ongoing ImmuneRACE study (first 160 participants) and from some 1,200 subjects provided by 6 global collaborators. A de-identified subject ID, COVID-19 status, age in years and sex were almost always included in the sample metadata. Where HLA class I and class II types were available, the types were taken from metadata supplied by the sample provider, not from assay-based typing. The prospective study material was composed of cDNA or gDNA derived from T cells, B-cell-depleted T cells, or PBMCs. Subjects who had been exposed to COVID-19, were actively infected with it, or had recovered from it provided the deeply sampled blood TCRbeta repertoires that made up the dataset.

Measured from the cysteine to the phenylalanine, the CDR3 is 15 residues long. Only the CDR3 portion is preserved as DNA: 45 bases, with reading frame beginning at the first base. V loses 4 bases of germline sequence and J loses 3 bases, and the interval between the two ends is 15 bases. CDR1 and CDR2, per the germline V gene, are LGHNT and FRNRAP. This clone showed up just once. Its antigen remains unidentified. Base-call qualities are not available, and no considerably larger clone is one nucleotide away. The collaborating institutions used their own protocols to collect whole blood in K2EDTA tubes. Collaborator samples were shipped for TCRbeta analysis as frozen whole blood, isolated PBMCs, or DNA extracted from either sample type. The immunoSEQ Assay, a bias-controlled multiplex PCR, was used to amplify TCRbeta CDR3 regions from genomic DNA. The study's processing was this. The number of nucleated cells in each sample was estimated by amplification of reference gene primers within the assay. To quantify the absolute abundance of each unique TCRbeta CDR3 rearrangement, sequence reads were collapsed and filtered. For each sample, productive Simpson clonality was calculated by taking the square root of Simpson's diversity index across productive rearrangements. In its TCRdb copy, this immuneACCESS table keeps in-frame sequences only and misses some clones. Where compared with another copy, unresolved V genes explain less than half of these, and the others have no known cause. V and J calls and clone size are as listed in that table; D and trimming were resolved from the DNA. This sample holds more than 80,000 clones; roughly 80% were observed only once. Of the sample, 14% falls within the top ten clones.

What the study reported, not specific to this receptor: Clinical and demographic metadata were provided uncurated, with the amount varying by source and participant.

The chain links TRBV12-5 with TRBJ1-1; tentative D gene TRBD1, with 5 bases matching. This clonotype was obtained from a woman aged 60 to 75 with acute or convalescent COVID-19. Sequencing was performed on peripheral blood. This receptor carries the CDR3 CASGSRGGGDTEAFF. The sequenced DNA: TGTGCTAGTGGTTCCCGCGGGGGAGGAGACACTGAAGCTTTCTTT.